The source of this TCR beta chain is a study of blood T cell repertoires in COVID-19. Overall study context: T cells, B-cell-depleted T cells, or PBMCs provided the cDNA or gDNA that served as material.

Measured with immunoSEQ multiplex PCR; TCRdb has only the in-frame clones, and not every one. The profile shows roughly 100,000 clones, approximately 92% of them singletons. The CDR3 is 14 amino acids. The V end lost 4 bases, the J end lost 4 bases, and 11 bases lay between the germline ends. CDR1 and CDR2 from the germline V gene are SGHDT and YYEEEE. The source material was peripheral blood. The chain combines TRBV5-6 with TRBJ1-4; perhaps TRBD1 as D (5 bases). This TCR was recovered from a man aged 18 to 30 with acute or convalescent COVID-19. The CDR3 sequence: CASSLRQSNEKLFF. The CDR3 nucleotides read TGTGCCAGCAGCCTGAGACAGAGTAATGAAAAACTGTTTTTT.